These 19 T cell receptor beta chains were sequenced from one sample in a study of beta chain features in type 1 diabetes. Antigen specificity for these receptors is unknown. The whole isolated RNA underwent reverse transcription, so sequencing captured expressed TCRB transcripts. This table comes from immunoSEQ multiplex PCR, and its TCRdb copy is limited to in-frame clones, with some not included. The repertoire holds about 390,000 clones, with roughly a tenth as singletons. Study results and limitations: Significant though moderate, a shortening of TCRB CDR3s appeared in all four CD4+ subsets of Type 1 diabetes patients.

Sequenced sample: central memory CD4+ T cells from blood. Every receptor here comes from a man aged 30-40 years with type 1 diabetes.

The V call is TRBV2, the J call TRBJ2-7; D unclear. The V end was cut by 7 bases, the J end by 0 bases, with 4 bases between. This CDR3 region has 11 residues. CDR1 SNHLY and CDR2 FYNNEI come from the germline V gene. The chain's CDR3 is CASTRSYEQYF. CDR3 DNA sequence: TGTGCCAGCACCCGCTCCTACGAGCAGTACTTC.

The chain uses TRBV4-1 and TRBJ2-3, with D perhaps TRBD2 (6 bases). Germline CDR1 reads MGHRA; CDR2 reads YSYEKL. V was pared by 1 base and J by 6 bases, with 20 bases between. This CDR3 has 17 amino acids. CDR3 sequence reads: CASSQVSGRGQLDTQYF. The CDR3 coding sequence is TGCGCCAGCAGCCAAGTATCCGGGCGGGGCCAACTGGATACGCAGTATTTT.

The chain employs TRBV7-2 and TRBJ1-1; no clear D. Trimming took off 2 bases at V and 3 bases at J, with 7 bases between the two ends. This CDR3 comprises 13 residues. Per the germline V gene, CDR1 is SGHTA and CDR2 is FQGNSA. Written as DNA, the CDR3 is TGTGCCAGCAGCTTACCTGGGTACACTGAAGCTTTCTTT. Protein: CASSLPGYTEAFF.

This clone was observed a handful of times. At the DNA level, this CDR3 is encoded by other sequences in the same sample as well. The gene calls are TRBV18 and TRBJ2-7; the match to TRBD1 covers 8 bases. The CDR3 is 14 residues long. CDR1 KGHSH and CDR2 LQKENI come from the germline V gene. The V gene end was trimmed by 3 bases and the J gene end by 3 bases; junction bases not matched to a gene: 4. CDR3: CASSPPTGVYEQYF. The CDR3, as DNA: TGTGCCAGCTCACCGCCGACAGGGGTCTACGAGCAGTACTTC.

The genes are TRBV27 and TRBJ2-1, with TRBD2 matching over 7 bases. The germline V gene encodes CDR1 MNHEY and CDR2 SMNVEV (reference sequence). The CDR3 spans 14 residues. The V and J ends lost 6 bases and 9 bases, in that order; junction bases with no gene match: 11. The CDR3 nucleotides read TGTGCCAGCAGACCGGGACTACTTTATGGTGAGCAGTTCTTC. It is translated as CASRPGLLYGEQFF.

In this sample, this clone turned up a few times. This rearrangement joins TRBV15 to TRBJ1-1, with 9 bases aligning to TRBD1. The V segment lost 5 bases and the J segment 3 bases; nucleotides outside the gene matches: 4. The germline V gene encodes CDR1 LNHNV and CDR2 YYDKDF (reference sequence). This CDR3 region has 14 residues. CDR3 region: CATSGQGRYTEAFF. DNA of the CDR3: TGTGCCACCAGCGGACAGGGGCGATACACTGAAGCTTTCTTT.

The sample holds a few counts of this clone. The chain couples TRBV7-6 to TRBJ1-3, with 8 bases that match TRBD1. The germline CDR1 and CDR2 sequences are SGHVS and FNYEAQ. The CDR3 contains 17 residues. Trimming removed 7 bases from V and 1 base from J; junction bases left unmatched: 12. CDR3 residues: CASTQGAAPHSGNTIYF. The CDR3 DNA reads TGTGCCAGCACCCAGGGGGCAGCCCCTCATTCTGGAAACACCATATATTTT.

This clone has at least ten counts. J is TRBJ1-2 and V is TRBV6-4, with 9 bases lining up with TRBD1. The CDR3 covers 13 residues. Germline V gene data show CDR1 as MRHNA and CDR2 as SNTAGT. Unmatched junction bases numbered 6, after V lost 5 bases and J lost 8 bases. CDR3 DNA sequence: TGTGCCAGCAGTACGGGACAGGGTTCGGGCTACACCTTC. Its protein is CASSTGQGSGYTF.

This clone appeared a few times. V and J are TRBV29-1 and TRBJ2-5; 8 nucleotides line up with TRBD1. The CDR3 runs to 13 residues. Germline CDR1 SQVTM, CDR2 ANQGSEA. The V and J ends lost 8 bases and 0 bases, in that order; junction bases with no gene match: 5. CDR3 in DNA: TGCAGCTTCCGGACAGGGCACCAAGAGACCCAGTACTTC. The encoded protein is CSFRTGHQETQYF.

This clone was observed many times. The DNA for the CDR3 is TGTGCCAGCAGCTCTCAAGCCCAGGGGATTCAGTACTTC. It is translated as CASSSQAQGIQYF. V and J are TRBV7-9 and TRBJ2-4, with a weak D call TRBD1 (6 bases). V was pared by 4 bases and J by 10 bases, with 14 bases between. CDR3 size: 13 residues. Germline CDR1 is SEHNR and CDR2 is FQNEAQ (reference sequence). The full variable domain, in which reference TRBV7-9 and TRBJ2-4 provide the parts outside the CDR3, is DTGVSQNPRHKITKRGQNVTFRCDPISEHNRLYWYRQTLGQGPEFLTYFQNEAQLEKSRLLSDRFSAERPKGSFSTLEIQRTEQGDSAMYLCASSSQAQGIQYFGAGTRLSVL.

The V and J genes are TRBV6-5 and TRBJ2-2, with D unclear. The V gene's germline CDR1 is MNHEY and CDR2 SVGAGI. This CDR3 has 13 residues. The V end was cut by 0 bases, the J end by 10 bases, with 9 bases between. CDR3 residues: CASSYSSSAELFF. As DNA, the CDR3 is TGTGCCAGCAGTTACTCGAGTTCTGCGGAGCTGTTTTTT.

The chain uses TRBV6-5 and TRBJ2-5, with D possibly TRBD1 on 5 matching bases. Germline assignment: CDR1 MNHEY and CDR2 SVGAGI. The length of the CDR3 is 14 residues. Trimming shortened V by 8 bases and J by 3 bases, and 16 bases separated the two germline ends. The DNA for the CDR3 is TGTGCCAGCTCATCCGCGGACACCAAAGAGACCCAGTACTTC. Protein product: CASSSADTKETQYF.

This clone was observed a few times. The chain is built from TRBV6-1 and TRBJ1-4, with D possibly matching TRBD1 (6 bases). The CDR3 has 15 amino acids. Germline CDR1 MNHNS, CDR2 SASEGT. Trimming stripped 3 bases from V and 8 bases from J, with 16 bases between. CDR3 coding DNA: TGTGCCAGCAGTGATCAAACAGGGTGGGGAGAAAAACTGTTTTTT. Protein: CASSDQTGWGEKLFF.

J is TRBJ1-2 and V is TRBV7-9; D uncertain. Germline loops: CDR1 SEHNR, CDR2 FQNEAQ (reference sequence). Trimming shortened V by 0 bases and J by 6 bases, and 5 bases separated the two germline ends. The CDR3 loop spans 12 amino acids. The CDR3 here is CASSLALNGYTF. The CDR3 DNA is TGTGCCAGCAGCTTAGCGTTGAATGGCTACACCTTC.

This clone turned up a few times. CDR3 sequence (DNA): TGTGCCAGCAGCTTTGGGCTAGAAGAGACCCAGTACTTC. Protein: CASSFGLEETQYF. This chain links TRBV7-9 with TRBJ2-5, with unresolved D. The CDR3 covers 13 residues. Germline CDR1 is SEHNR and CDR2 is FQNEAQ (reference sequence). V dropped 3 bases and J dropped 3 bases, with 8 bases sitting between them.

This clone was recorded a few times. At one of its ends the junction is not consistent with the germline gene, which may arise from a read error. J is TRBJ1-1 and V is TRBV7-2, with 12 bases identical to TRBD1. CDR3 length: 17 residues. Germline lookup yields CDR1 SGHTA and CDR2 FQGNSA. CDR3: CASTLWGTGGARAEAFF. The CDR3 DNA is TGTGCCAGCACCTTATGGGGGACAGGGGGCGCCCGCGCTGAAGCTTTCTTT.

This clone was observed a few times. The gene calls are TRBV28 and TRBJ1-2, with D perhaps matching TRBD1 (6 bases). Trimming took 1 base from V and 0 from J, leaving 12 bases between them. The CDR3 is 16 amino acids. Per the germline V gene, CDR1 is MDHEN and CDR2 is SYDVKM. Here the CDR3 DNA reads TGTGCCAGCAGTTTATTGGGGGGGCCAACTAACTATGGCTACACCTTC. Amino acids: CASSLLGGPTNYGYTF.

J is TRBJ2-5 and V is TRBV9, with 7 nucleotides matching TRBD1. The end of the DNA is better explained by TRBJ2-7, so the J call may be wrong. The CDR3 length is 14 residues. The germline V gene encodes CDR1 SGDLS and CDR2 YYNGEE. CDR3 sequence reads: CASRRQGPSYEQYF. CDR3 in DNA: TGTGCCAGCCGTCGACAGGGTCCCTCCTACGAGCAGTACTTC.

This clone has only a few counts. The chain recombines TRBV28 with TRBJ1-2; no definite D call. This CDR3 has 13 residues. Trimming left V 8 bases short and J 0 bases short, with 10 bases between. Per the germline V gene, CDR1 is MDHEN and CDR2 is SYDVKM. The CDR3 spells CASLARTNYGYTF. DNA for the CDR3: TGTGCCAGCTTAGCCCGAACTAACTATGGCTACACCTTC.